Listed here are 13 T cell receptor beta chains from one sample, sequenced in a study of blood T cell repertoires in COVID-19. Data came from immunoSEQ multiplex PCR; TCRdb stores just in-frame clones and leaves some out. This sample has about 150,000 clones, with approximately 90% found just once. Sequenced input: peripheral blood. These TCRs come from an older woman with active or convalescent COVID-19.

This clone was detected only a few times. The genes are TRBV30 and TRBJ2-7; tentatively, D is TRBD2 (7 bases). Germline loops: CDR1 GTSNPN, CDR2 SVGIG (reference sequence). CDR3 length: 15 amino acids. The V and J ends lost 3 bases and 1 base respectively, with 16 bases between them. CDR3 DNA sequence: TGTGCCTGGAGAAGAAGGGGGGGCAAGTCCTACGAGCAGTACTTC. Protein sequence: CAWRRRGGKSYEQYF.

This chain joins TRBV19 and TRBJ2-1; 8 bases fit TRBD2. V was pared by 3 bases and J by 9 bases, with 4 bases of the junction left unmatched. This CDR3 contains 13 residues. Germline CDR1 LNHDA, CDR2 SQIVND (reference sequence). This chain's CDR3 is CASSMGSGGEQFF. The CDR3 DNA reads TGTGCCAGTAGTATGGGAAGCGGGGGTGAGCAGTTCTTC.

This clone appeared once. The V call is TRBV7-2, the J call TRBJ2-7; possibly TRBD2 for D (5 bases). V was pared by 4 bases and J by 5 bases, with 12 bases between. CDR3 length: 13 amino acids. CDR1 is SGHTA and CDR2 is FQGNSA in the germline V gene. The chain's CDR3 is CASSSLIGNEQYF. CDR3 in DNA: TGTGCCAGCAGCTCCCTCATCGGGAACGAGCAGTACTTC.

This clone showed up just a few times. The chain uses TRBV6-5 and TRBJ1-2, with unresolved D. The CDR3 has 12 amino acids. Trimming removed 6 bases at V and 8 bases at J, with 13 bases between. Germline-derived CDR1 and CDR2 are MNHEY and SVGAGI. In nucleotides, the CDR3 is TGTGCCAGCAGCCGCCCCCGGGGAGGCTACACCTTC. It yields the protein CASSRPRGGYTF.

CDR3 loop: CASSLGGGTGVYNEQFF. Here the CDR3 DNA reads TGTGCCAGCAGCTTGGGGGGAGGGACAGGGGTGTACAATGAGCAGTTCTTC. V and J are TRBV5-4 and TRBJ2-1; TRBD1 agrees at 10 bases. Germline V gives CDR1 SGHNT, CDR2 YYREEE (reference sequence). J gave up 4 bases and V 0 bases, and 7 bases lay outside the gene matches. The CDR3 is 17 residues long.

This clone was observed a few times. This chain links TRBV12-2 with TRBJ1-4; TRBD1, as called in the table, went unchecked against the DNA. TRBV12-2 is classified as a pseudogene. The CDR3 sequence is 15 residues long. CDR3 residues: CASRPRARSNEKLFF. CDR3 nucleotides: TGTGCAAGTCGCCCCAGGGCCCGGAGTAATGAAAAACTGTTTTTT.

The CDR3 DNA follows: TGTGCCAGCAGGGATTCGGGGGGTTATGGCTACACCTTC. It yields the protein CASRDSGGYGYTF. The chain joins TRBV6-5 to TRBJ1-2; tentative D call: TRBD1 (5 bases). Germline V CDR1 and CDR2: MNHEY, SVGAGI. The CDR3 is 13 amino acids. The V and J ends lost 6 bases and 5 bases respectively, with 13 bases between them.

The J gene is TRBJ2-5, the V gene TRBV2, with 11 bases matching TRBD1. Germline assignment: CDR1 SNHLY and CDR2 FYNNEI. The CDR3 consists of 16 residues. The trim removed 10 bases at V and 5 bases at J, leaving 15 bases unmatched. CDR3 DNA sequence: TGTGCCACCTCCTACCGGGACAGGGGGATTGGGGAGACCCAGTACTTC. Translation gives CATSYRDRGIGETQYF. The full variable domain, with the rest looked up from reference TRBV2 and TRBJ2-5, is EPEVTQTPSHQVTQMGQEVILRCVPISNHLYFYWYRQILGQKVEFLVSFYNNEISEKSEIFDDQFSVERPDGSNFTLKIRSTKLEDSAMYFCATSYRDRGIGETQYFGPGTRLLVL.

V usage is TRBV7-3 and J usage is TRBJ1-1; D is possibly TRBD1 (6 bases). Germline V gene lookup returns CDR1 SGHTA and CDR2 FQGTGA. The length of the CDR3 is 15 residues. Between the trimmed V and J ends, which lost 3 bases and 1 base, there was a span of 12 bases. DNA of the CDR3: TGTGCCAGCAGCTTCGGACAGCCACCGAACACTGAAGCTTTCTTT. The encoded protein is CASSFGQPPNTEAFF.

This sequence joins TRBV11-2 and TRBJ2-3, with D uncertain. The V and J ends lost 3 bases and 0 bases respectively, with 13 bases between them. Per the germline V gene, CDR1 is SGHAT and CDR2 is FQNNGV. This CDR3 comprises 16 residues. The CDR3 spells CASSFLSVVSTDTQYF. CDR3 coding DNA: TGTGCCAGCAGCTTTCTCAGCGTCGTTAGCACAGATACGCAGTATTTT.

The chain links TRBV7-8 to TRBJ2-1; possible D gene TRBD1, 5 bases. Germline values: CDR1 SGHVS, CDR2 FQNEAQ. V was pared by 1 base and J by 4 bases, with 14 bases between. CDR3 length: 16 residues. The chain's CDR3 is CASSLEGSTAYNEQFF. The CDR3 bases are TGTGCCAGCAGCTTAGAGGGGTCGACAGCTTACAATGAGCAGTTCTTC.

V is TRBV2 and J is TRBJ2-6; D unresolved. This CDR3 spans 13 amino acids. V lost 6 bases and J 4 bases, leaving 7 bases between the germline ends. Germline CDR1 is SNHLY and CDR2 is FYNNEI. The CDR3 protein is CASRESGANVLTF. Written as DNA, the CDR3 is TGTGCCAGCAGGGAGTCAGGGGCCAACGTCCTGACTTTC. Filled out from reference TRBV2 and TRBJ2-6, the complete variable domain reads EPEVTQTPSHQVTQMGQEVILRCVPISNHLYFYWYRQILGQKVEFLVSFYNNEISEKSEIFDDQFSVERPDGSNFTLKIRSTKLEDSAMYFCASRESGANVLTFGAGSRLTVL.

The chain has TRBV20-1 and TRBJ2-4; 8 bases agree with TRBD1. The germline gives CDR1 DFQATT, CDR2 SNEGSKA (reference sequence). V gave up 3 bases and J gave up 0 bases; unmatched junction bases: 7. The CDR3 contains 16 residues. The CDR3 nucleotides are TGCAGTGCTAGTGCAGGGGGCGGTTTAGCCAAAAACATTCAGTACTTC. It is translated as CSASAGGGLAKNIQYF.